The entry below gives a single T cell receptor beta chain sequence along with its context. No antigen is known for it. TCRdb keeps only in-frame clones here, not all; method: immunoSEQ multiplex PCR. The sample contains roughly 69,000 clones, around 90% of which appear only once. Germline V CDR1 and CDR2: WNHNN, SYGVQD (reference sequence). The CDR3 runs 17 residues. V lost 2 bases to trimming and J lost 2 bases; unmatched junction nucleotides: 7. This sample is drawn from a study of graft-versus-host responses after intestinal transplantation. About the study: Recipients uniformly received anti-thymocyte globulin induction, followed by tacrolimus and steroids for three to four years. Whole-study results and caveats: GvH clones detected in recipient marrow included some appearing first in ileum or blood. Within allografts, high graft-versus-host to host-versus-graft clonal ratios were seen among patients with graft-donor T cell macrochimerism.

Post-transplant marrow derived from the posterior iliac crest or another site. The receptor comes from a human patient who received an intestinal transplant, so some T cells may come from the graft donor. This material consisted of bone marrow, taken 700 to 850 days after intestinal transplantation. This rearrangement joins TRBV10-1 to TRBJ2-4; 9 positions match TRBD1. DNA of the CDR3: TGCGCCAGCAGTGAGGGGGGGACAGGGACTACCAAAAACATTCAGTACTTC. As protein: CASSEGGTGTTKNIQYF.